A selection of T cell receptor beta chains follows, all from one sample in a study of T-cell reconstitution after alpha-beta-depleted transplantation in children. TCRdb reanalysed the PCR reads using MiXCR and keeps one entry per CDR3 protein. The table lists 450,000 to 550,000 distinct CDR3 sequences, around 10% of them singletons. Source: PBMCs, mostly from graft donor cells, taken 180 days after TCRalphabeta/CD19-depleted stem cell transplant. These receptors were taken from a female patient between 2 and 10 years old who had a stem cell transplant for aplastic anemia, so the T cells may come from the graft donor. Each CDR3 is given with its conserved first and last residue. Fields, in order: D gene, J gene, V gene, clone size, CDR3 DNA, CDR3 protein. A D gene is named only where the DNA matches it firmly. Size tells how often a clone was seen (once, few, many) or the class of an expanded clone, and some rows leave it out.

>-|TRBJ1-1|TRBV18|-
TGTGCCAGTCGCGCAGTGAACACTGAAGCTTTCTTT
CASRAVNTEAFF
>TRBD1|TRBJ1-6|TRBV12-3/TRBV12-4|few
TGTGCCAGCAGCCCTTATTACCGGACAGGACTACAGGATTCACCCCTCCACTTT
CASSPYYRTGLQDSPLHF
>TRBD1|TRBJ1-1|TRBV12-3/TRBV12-4|-
TGTGCCAGCAGAGCGGGACAGATTGAAGCTTTCTTT
CASRAGQIEAFF
>-|TRBJ1-1|TRBV27|many
TGTGCCAGCAGTTCCCGTGGCAACACTGAAGCTTTCTTT
CASSSRGNTEAFF
>-|TRBJ2-2|TRBV6-1|-
TGTGCCAGCAGTCCACTTTACACCGGGGAGCTGTTTTTT
CASSPLYTGELFF
>TRBD2|TRBJ2-1|TRBV7-6|-
TGTGCCAGCAGCCACGAGGGCGGGAGGGTAAATGAGCAGTTCTTC
CASSHEGGRVNEQFF
>-|TRBJ2-1|TRBV20-1|many
TGCAGTGCTCACACGGGACGCCACTACAATGAGCAGTTCTTC
CSAHTGRHYNEQFF
>-|TRBJ2-1|TRBV4-3|many
TGCGCCAGCAGCCAAGATCTGCAGGGTCCCTACAATGAGCAGTTCTTC
CASSQDLQGPYNEQFF
>-|TRBJ1-1|TRBV29-1|many
TGCAGCGTTGAAGCTGAGGGCGAACAATTGAACACTGAAGCTTTCTTT
CSVEAEGEQLNTEAFF
>TRBD2|TRBJ2-1|TRBV20-1|-
TGCAGTGCAGGAAAGCGGGAGGGATACAATGAGCAGTTCTTC
CSAGKREGYNEQFF
>TRBD1|TRBJ1-4|TRBV20-1|few
TGCAGTGCTAGATGGGAGGGGGCGGATGAAAAACTGTTTTTT
CSARWEGADEKLFF
>-|TRBJ1-5|TRBV2|few
TGTGCCAGCAGTGAACAGTTCCCGGGAGGCCAGCCCCAGCATTTT
CASSEQFPGGQPQHF
>TRBD2|TRBJ2-1|TRBV4-3|few
TGCGCCAGCAGCCAAGTTAGCGGGAGTAATGAGCAGTTCTTC
CASSQVSGSNEQFF
>-|TRBJ2-1|TRBV12-3/TRBV12-4|many
TGTGCCAGCAGTTTAGGGACCCTTTACAATGAGCAGTTCTTC
CASSLGTLYNEQFF
>TRBD2|TRBJ2-3|TRBV11-2|-
TGTGCCAGCATCCCCAGAAACCGGGCCGGGGGGACAGATACGCAGTATTTT
CASIPRNRAGGTDTQYF
>-|TRBJ1-2|TRBV3-1|many
TGTGCCAGCAGCCAAGAGCAGGGGCGGTATGGCTACACCTTC
CASSQEQGRYGYTF
>TRBD1|TRBJ1-1|TRBV5-4|-
TGTGCCAGCAGCTTAATCCGGGACAGACTCATGAACACTGAAGCTTTCTTT
CASSLIRDRLMNTEAFF
>-|TRBJ1-5|TRBV20-1|few
TGCAGTGCTAGACACAGTAGCAATCAGCCCCAGCATTTT
CSARHSSNQPQHF
>-|TRBJ1-1|TRBV15|few
TGTGCCACCAGCAGAGATCGCGGACTCTCGAACACTGAAGCTTTCTTT
CATSRDRGLSNTEAFF
>-|TRBJ2-1|TRBV20-1|many
TGCAGTGCTAGATACCGGCAGTGGGGCGACAATGAGCAGTTCTTC
CSARYRQWGDNEQFF
>-|TRBJ1-2|TRBV12-3/TRBV12-4|few
TGTGCCAGCAGTTTAGATCGGTCAGGGGCGAGAGGCTACACCTTC
CASSLDRSGARGYTF
>-|TRBJ2-3|TRBV7-9|few
TGTGCCAGCAGCATGTCTAGGGTAAAGAGCGATACGCAGTATTTT
CASSMSRVKSDTQYF
>TRBD1|TRBJ2-2|TRBV12-3/TRBV12-4|few
TGTGCCAGCAGAGGGACAGGGGCGAACACCGGGGAGCTGTTTTTT
CASRGTGANTGELFF
>-|TRBJ2-3|TRBV24-1|-
TGTGCCACCAGTGATCCCATTACAGATACGCAGTATTTT
CATSDPITDTQYF
>-|TRBJ2-2|TRBV29-1|many
TGCAGCGCACAGAACACCGGGGAGCTGTTTTTT
CSAQNTGELFF
>TRBD1|TRBJ2-2|TRBV29-1|-
TGCAGCGTTGAAGGAAGTACAGGGGTCGAAAACACCGGGGAGCTGTTTTTT
CSVEGSTGVENTGELFF
>TRBD1|TRBJ1-2|TRBV15|few
TGTGCCACCAGCAGAGGGACGCAGGGGGACTATGGCTACACCTTC
CATSRGTQGDYGYTF
>-|TRBJ2-6|TRBV3-1|few
TGTGCCAGCAGCCTAAATATCAGGAGGAGTGCTGGGGCCAACGTCCTGACTTTC
CASSLNIRRSAGANVLTF
>TRBD2|TRBJ2-3|TRBV5-1|few
TGCGCCAGCAGCGGCGGCCCTAGCGGACGGGGGTTTTTTACAGATACGCAGTATTTT
CASSGGPSGRGFFTDTQYF
>-|TRBJ1-6|TRBV30|-
TGTGCCTGGAGTGTATACCCCCCGGTGGGCATTCACTTT
CAWSVYPPVGIHF
>-|TRBJ1-6|TRBV28|many
TGTGCCAGCATCGACAGCAGTTATAATTCACCCCTCCACTTT
CASIDSSYNSPLHF
>TRBD1|TRBJ1-1|TRBV5-1|-
TGCGCCAGCAGCATGACAGGGGGCGCGGATGTCGTGAACACTGAAGCTTTCTTT
CASSMTGGADVVNTEAFF
>TRBD1|TRBJ2-7|TRBV28|-
TGTGCCAGCAGTGAGCGAACAGGGGGCTCCGAGCAGTACTTC
CASSERTGGSEQYF
>-|TRBJ2-3|TRBV11-2|-
TGTGCCAGCAGCCCAATGAAATCCCCAGATACGCAGTATTTT
CASSPMKSPDTQYF
>-|TRBJ1-1|TRBV20-1|-
TGCAGTGGAACCGGGGACGGAATCGCGCTGGGGACTGAAGCTTTCTTT
CSGTGDGIALGTEAFF
>-|TRBJ2-1|TRBV12-5|-
TGTGCTAGTGAAGGGACCGAGACCTACAATGAGCAGTTCTTC
CASEGTETYNEQFF